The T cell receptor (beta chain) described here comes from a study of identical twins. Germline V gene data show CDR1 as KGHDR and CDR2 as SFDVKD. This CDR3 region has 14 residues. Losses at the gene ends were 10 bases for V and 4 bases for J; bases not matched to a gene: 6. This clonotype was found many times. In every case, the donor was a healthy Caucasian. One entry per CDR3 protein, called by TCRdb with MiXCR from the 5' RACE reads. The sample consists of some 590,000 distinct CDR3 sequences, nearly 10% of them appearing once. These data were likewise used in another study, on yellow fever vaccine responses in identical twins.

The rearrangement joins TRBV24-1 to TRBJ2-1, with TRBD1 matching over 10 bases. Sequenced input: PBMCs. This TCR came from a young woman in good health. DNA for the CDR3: TGTGCCACAAAAGGGACAGGGGCGTACAATGAGCAGTTCTTC. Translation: CATKGTGAYNEQFF.